These T cell receptor beta chains were read from a single sample in a study of blood T cells in healthy people across ages. TCRdb independently ran MiXCR on the 5' RACE reads; one entry per CDR3 protein. The sample contains 1.5 million to 2 million distinct CDR3 sequences, 28% of which appear only once. Sequencing used blood. The origin of the receptors is a woman in her thirties in good health. Each CDR3 is given with its conserved first and last residue. The D gene is left open where the match is weak. The size field is filled for only some rows; it gives once, few, many or a size class.

clone_size,v_call,j_call,d_call,cdr3_length,cdr3_aa
few,TRBV12-3/TRBV12-4,TRBJ2-1,TRBD1,16,CASRPPGTGSTQGQFF
NA,TRBV12-3/TRBV12-4,TRBJ2-3,NA,15,CASSSTGPPADTQYF
NA,TRBV7-2,TRBJ2-6,TRBD1,17,CASSTDRELVGADVLTF
NA,TRBV20-1,TRBJ2-5,NA,14,CSAEGARVGATQYF
NA,TRBV12-3/TRBV12-4,TRBJ2-1,NA,12,CASSHLEGEQFF
NA,TRBV12-3/TRBV12-4,TRBJ1-2,NA,12,CASSLGMRGYTF
NA,TRBV28,TRBJ1-3,NA,14,CASSSRDSGNTIYF
few,TRBV5-6,TRBJ2-7,NA,13,CASSLVGELIQYF
many,TRBV20-1,TRBJ2-7,NA,10,CSAGPYEQYF
NA,TRBV20-1,TRBJ1-4,TRBD1,14,CSARLGTANEKLFF
NA,TRBV7-2,TRBJ2-5,TRBD2,14,CTSSSSGVAETQYF
many,TRBV20-1,TRBJ1-4,NA,14,CSARDAGRLEKLFF
NA,TRBV6-2/TRBV6-3,TRBJ1-6,NA,17,CASSYPPSGKGSSPLHF
few,TRBV11-2,TRBJ2-1,TRBD1,16,CASSLVGTAQGNEQFF
many,TRBV20-1,TRBJ2-7,TRBD1,13,CSADDRGTYEQYF
NA,TRBV19,TRBJ2-7,NA,14,CASSPTATSYEQYF
NA,TRBV6-5,TRBJ1-2,NA,12,CASSYGGEGYTF
NA,TRBV20-1,TRBJ1-1,NA,12,CSASKGNTEAFF
NA,TRBV28,TRBJ1-5,NA,15,CASGPGMRSNQPQHF
many,TRBV20-1,TRBJ2-7,TRBD2,15,CSARDGLAGAYEQYF
many,TRBV20-1,TRBJ2-1,TRBD2,14,CSAGTSGGPNEQFF
few,TRBV20-1,TRBJ2-7,NA,14,CSARDLEQAYEQYF
few,TRBV19,TRBJ1-2,NA,14,CASREGQVDYGYTF
many,TRBV5-1,TRBJ2-7,TRBD1,15,CASSPSGQGAYEQYF
few,TRBV7-2,TRBJ2-4,NA,12,CASSPTGGVQYF
many,TRBV12-5,TRBJ2-3,NA,15,CASGPSPPSTDTQYF
NA,TRBV20-1,TRBJ2-5,NA,15,CSARDIQGSLETQYF
NA,TRBV6-5,TRBJ2-2,NA,15,CASRLRTARGGELFF
many,TRBV27,TRBJ2-7,NA,15,CASSPVGIPLHEQYF
NA,TRBV14,TRBJ2-1,NA,16,CASSLPVGTGYNEQFF
many,TRBV12-3/TRBV12-4,TRBJ2-7,TRBD2,14,CASSLSAGGNEQYF
NA,TRBV15,TRBJ2-7,NA,14,CATGRGPGPYEQYF
once,TRBV20-1,TRBJ2-3,NA,14,CSAKLARGTDTQYF
many,TRBV10-3,TRBJ2-7,NA,11,CAISEFYEQYF
NA,TRBV18,TRBJ2-1,TRBD2,17,CASSYTSGPYSYNEQFF
many,TRBV5-1,TRBJ1-4,NA,16,CASSPPIGGTNEKLFF
NA,TRBV15,TRBJ1-5,NA,16,CATSRDCSGGNQPQHF
NA,TRBV27,NA,NA,14,CASSPRDDAYEQYF
NA,TRBV5-1,TRBJ2-6,TRBD1,14,CASNRGSGANVLTF
NA,TRBV5-1,TRBJ1-1,NA,15,CASSLRSSMNTEAFF
NA,TRBV5-1,TRBJ2-3,NA,20,CASSLQRASPTTSSTDTQYF
many,TRBV11-2,TRBJ2-3,TRBD2,16,CASAAGAEPSTDTQYF
NA,TRBV7-2,TRBJ2-2,TRBD2,14,CVSTLAANTGELFF
NA,TRBV7-2,TRBJ1-2,NA,13,CASSRPMGLGYTF
few,TRBV6-1,TRBJ1-2,NA,12,CASSGELGGYTF
many,TRBV5-1,TRBJ2-3,TRBD2,14,CASSPGGTTDTQYF
NA,TRBV12-3/TRBV12-4,TRBJ2-1,NA,15,CASTPPVGWYNEQFF
few,TRBV7-2,TRBJ1-2,NA,15,CASSSSGTESYGYTF